The sequence of this T cell receptor (beta chain) was determined in a study of T-cell memory formation after mild COVID-19. Study-wide findings and caveats: Second-wave clones peaking on day 37 lacked confirmed SARS-CoV-2 specificity.

The CDR3 consists of 16 residues. Germline V lookup: CDR1 SEHNR, CDR2 FQNEAQ (reference sequence). J lost 3 bases, V lost 4 bases, and 8 bases had no gene match. This clonotype appeared a few times. Its target is unknown. Each CDR3 protein is one row after TCRdb ran MiXCR on the 5' RACE reads. This sample has about 500,000 distinct CDR3 sequences, with roughly 20% found just once. Sequenced material: PBMCs or a T cell subset sorted from them (not recorded which). The clonotype originates from an adult woman who had mild COVID-19 (a few samples of this study predate the infection). Cell type and time point are not known. The genes are TRBV7-9 and TRBJ2-7; 11 positions agree with TRBD1. The CDR3 nucleotides read TGTGCCAGCAGCTATACCGGGACAGGGGGAGTCTACGAGCAGTACTTC. Its protein is CASSYTGTGGVYEQYF.